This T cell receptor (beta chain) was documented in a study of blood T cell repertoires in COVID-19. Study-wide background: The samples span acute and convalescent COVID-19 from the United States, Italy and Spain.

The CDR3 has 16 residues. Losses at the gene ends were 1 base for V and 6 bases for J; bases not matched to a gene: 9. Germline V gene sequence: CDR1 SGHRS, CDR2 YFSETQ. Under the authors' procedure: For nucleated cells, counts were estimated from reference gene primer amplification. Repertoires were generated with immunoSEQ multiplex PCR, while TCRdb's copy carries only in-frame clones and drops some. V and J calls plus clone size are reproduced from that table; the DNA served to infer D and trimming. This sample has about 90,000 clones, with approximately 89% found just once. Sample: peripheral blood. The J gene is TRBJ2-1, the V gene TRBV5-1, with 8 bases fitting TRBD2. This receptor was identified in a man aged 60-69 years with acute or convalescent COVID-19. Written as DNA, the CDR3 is TGCGCCAGCAGCTTGATCTCGGGAGGGCCTGCCAATGAGCAGTTCTTC. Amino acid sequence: CASSLISGGPANEQFF.